These 27 T cell receptor beta chains came from one sample sequenced in a study of shared clonotypes between healthy human individuals. CD8 cells classed as naive were CD45RO-negative and positively selected for CCR7, excluding terminally differentiated effector memory CD45RA+ cells. Measured with immunoSEQ multiplex PCR; TCRdb has only the in-frame clones, and not every one. This table holds about 680,000 clones, about 90% found once. The sequenced material came from naive CD8+ T cells sorted from blood. These receptors all come from a man in his thirties or forties in good health.

The chain has TRBV4-1 and TRBJ2-3; weak D call: TRBD2 (5 bases). CDR1 is MGHRA and CDR2 is YSYEKL in the germline V gene. The CDR3 extends over 17 amino acids. The ends were cut back, 1 base at V and 4 bases at J, with 18 bases in the middle. CDR3 sequence (DNA): TGCGCCAGCAGCCAAGGGCGAGGGCAATTCTCCGCAGATACGCAGTATTTT. Translating gives CASSQGRGQFSADTQYF.

The chain links TRBV7-9 to TRBJ2-7; D perhaps matches TRBD1 (5 bases). Per germline, CDR1 SEHNR and CDR2 FQNEAQ (reference sequence). The CDR3 length is 12 residues. V was cut by 7 bases and J by 0 bases, with 7 bases left in between. The CDR3 reads CASTGISYEQYF. CDR3 DNA: TGTGCCAGCACAGGGATCTCCTACGAGCAGTACTTC. Full variable domain (missing parts from reference TRBV7-9 and TRBJ2-7): DTGVSQNPRHKITKRGQNVTFRCDPISEHNRLYWYRQTLGQGPEFLTYFQNEAQLEKSRLLSDRFSAERPKGSFSTLEIQRTEQGDSAMYLCASTGISYEQYFGPGTRLTVT.

A single count supports this clone. The rearrangement joins TRBV7-2 to TRBJ2-7; 9 bases are a match to TRBD1. The germline V gene has CDR1 SGHTA and CDR2 FQGNSA. This CDR3 region has 14 residues. Trimming took 5 bases from V and 5 from J; bases not matched to a gene: 7. For the CDR3, the DNA is TGTGCCAGCAGCAAAGGGACAGGGTATGACGAGCAGTACTTC. Amino acids: CASSKGTGYDEQYF.

The DNA of the CDR3 is TGCGCCAGCATGGAGGGACAGGGCTCCTACGAGCAGTACTTC. Amino acids: CASMEGQGSYEQYF. This chain uses TRBV23-1 with TRBJ2-7; 9 bases line up with TRBD1. Being an ORF, TRBV23-1 has a function that is uncertain. V dropped 7 bases and J dropped 0; count of bases not matched to a gene: 4. This CDR3 is built from 14 residues.

In regard to this clone: Other DNA sequences in the same sample also yield this CDR3. This chain joins TRBV25-1 and TRBJ1-2; D is uncertain. V lost 3 bases and J 3 bases, leaving 5 bases between the germline ends. This CDR3 comprises 12 residues. CDR1 MGHDK and CDR2 SYGVNS come from the germline V gene. The CDR3 reads CASSDWDYGYTF. As DNA, the CDR3 is TGTGCCAGCAGTGACTGGGACTATGGCTACACCTTC.

V is TRBV27 and J is TRBJ2-3, with 9 bases matching TRBD1. Germline CDR1 reads MNHEY; CDR2 reads SMNVEV (reference sequence). The V gene end was trimmed by 4 bases and the J gene end by 6 bases; junction bases not matched to a gene: 8. The CDR3 is 15 residues long. CDR3 sequence: CASSSGQGRRDTQYF. The CDR3 DNA follows: TGTGCCAGCAGTTCAGGACAGGGGAGGAGGGATACGCAGTATTTT.

The chain links TRBV7-9 to TRBJ2-3, with TRBD1 matching over 9 bases. J lost 1 base, V lost 4 bases, and 6 bases had no gene match. This CDR3 has 16 amino acids. The germline CDR1 and CDR2 sequences are SEHNR and FQNEAQ (reference sequence). The CDR3 DNA reads as TGTGCCAGCAGCTCACTTACAGGGGGCGGCACAGATACGCAGTATTTT. Protein: CASSSLTGGGTDTQYF.

V is TRBV4-1 and J is TRBJ2-1; TRBD2 is a possible D gene (6 bases). The CDR3 runs 16 residues. Per the germline V gene, CDR1 is MGHRA and CDR2 is YSYEKL. V lost 3 bases and J 7 bases, leaving 19 bases between the germline ends. The CDR3 loop reads CASSQERDLVGNEQFF. The CDR3 DNA sequence: TGCGCCAGCAGCCAGGAAAGGGACTTGGTCGGAAATGAGCAGTTCTTC.

The V gene is TRBV7-9, the J gene TRBJ2-2; D tentatively reads TRBD1 or TRBD2 (5 bases each). V dropped 4 bases and J dropped 4 bases, with 13 bases sitting between them. The CDR3 has 15 residues. The V gene's germline CDR1 is SEHNR and CDR2 FQNEAQ (reference sequence). The CDR3 coding sequence is TGTGCCAGCAGCTCCGGGACGCGCCCCACCGGGGAGCTGTTTTTT. This gives the protein CASSSGTRPTGELFF.

The V call is TRBV9, the J call TRBJ2-7; TRBD2 might be the D (5 bases). The CDR3 consists of 14 residues. CDR1 is SGDLS, CDR2 YYNGEE, per germline. The V end was cut by 3 bases, the J end by 7 bases, with 17 bases between. CDR3 DNA sequence: TGTGCCAGCAGCGGGACGGGATTAAGTGGGGAGCAGTACTTC. The encoded protein is CASSGTGLSGEQYF.

This sequence joins TRBV15 and TRBJ2-1, with 7 bases fitting TRBD2. The CDR3 totals 15 residues. The V gene end was trimmed by 6 bases and the J gene end by 4 bases; junction bases not matched to a gene: 9. Germline lookup yields CDR1 LNHNV and CDR2 YYDKDF (reference sequence). Written as DNA, the CDR3 is TGTGCCACCAGGGGTAACCTAGCGGTTTACAATGAGCAGTTCTTC. Encoded protein: CATRGNLAVYNEQFF.

Remarks on this clone: Other DNA sequences in the sample encode the same CDR3. This chain joins TRBV29-1 and TRBJ2-3, with 10 bases that match TRBD2. CDR1 is SQVTM, CDR2 ANQGSEA, per germline. The V segment lost 4 bases and the J segment 5 bases; nucleotides outside the gene matches: 6. The CDR3 is 14 amino acids. DNA for the CDR3: TGCAGCGTTGTGCTAGCGGGAGAGGGAGATACGCAGTATTTT. This encodes CSVVLAGEGDTQYF.

V usage is TRBV6-1 and J usage is TRBJ1-2, with D possibly matching TRBD1 (6 bases). The CDR3 contains 14 residues. Germline values: CDR1 MNHNS, CDR2 SASEGT. V dropped 4 bases and J dropped 4 bases, with 13 bases sitting between them. The CDR3 reads CASSAGIQGYGYTF. The CDR3 coding sequence is TGTGCCAGCAGTGCAGGGATACAGGGCTATGGCTACACCTTC.

V and J are TRBV6-6 and TRBJ2-7; 7 bases map to TRBD2. The V and J ends lost 4 bases and 7 bases, in that order; junction bases with no gene match: 10. Germline V gene lookup returns CDR1 MNHNY and CDR2 SVGAGI (reference sequence). The CDR3 loop spans 14 amino acids. CDR3: CASSSREAILEQYF. The CDR3 DNA follows: TGTGCCAGCAGTTCACGGGAGGCCATTTTGGAGCAGTACTTC.

This chain uses TRBV7-9 with TRBJ2-5, with D hard to call. The germline gives CDR1 SEHNR, CDR2 FQNEAQ (reference sequence). This CDR3 spans 13 amino acids. The germline V and J ends were trimmed by 5 bases and 3 bases, with 10 bases remaining between them. Here the CDR3 reads CASSPPVKETQYF. The DNA of the CDR3 is TGTGCCAGCAGCCCCCCAGTGAAAGAGACCCAGTACTTC.

The V call is TRBV27, the J call TRBJ2-7, with D perhaps matching TRBD1 (6 bases). The V end was cut by 3 bases, the J end by 5 bases, with 11 bases between. The germline V gene encodes CDR1 MNHEY and CDR2 SMNVEV (reference sequence). This CDR3 spans 13 amino acids. DNA for the CDR3: TGTGCCAGCAGTTTCTCCAGGGACAACGAGCAGTACTTC. Protein sequence: CASSFSRDNEQYF.

V is TRBV19 and J is TRBJ2-1, with 7 bases fitting TRBD2. Germline CDR1 reads LNHDA; CDR2 reads SQIVND (reference sequence). The junction had 2 bases not matched to a gene; V was cut back by 6 bases and J by 0 bases. The CDR3 is made up of 14 amino acids. For the CDR3, the DNA is TGTGCCAGTAGGTCGGGGGGCTCCTACAATGAGCAGTTCTTC. Its translation: CASRSGGSYNEQFF.

This chain uses TRBV5-1 with TRBJ2-7; TRBD2 agrees at 10 bases. Germline V lookup: CDR1 SGHRS, CDR2 YFSETQ. This CDR3 is 18 amino acids long. The V segment lost 4 bases and the J segment 1 base; nucleotides outside the gene matches: 14. CDR3 DNA: TGCGCCAGCAGCCACAGTGAGCGGGAGGGCCGTAGGTCCTACGAGCAGTACTTC. This translates into CASSHSEREGRRSYEQYF.

This clone was observed a single time. The rearrangement uses TRBV7-9 and TRBJ1-5; TRBD1 aligns across 7 bases. The germline gives CDR1 SEHNR, CDR2 FQNEAQ (reference sequence). The CDR3 loop spans 14 amino acids. Losses at the gene ends were 0 bases for V and 4 bases for J; bases not matched to a gene: 0. CDR3 sequence reads: CASSLATGNQPQHF. Here the CDR3 DNA reads TGTGCCAGCAGCTTAGCGACAGGGAATCAGCCCCAGCATTTT.

This chain uses TRBV7-9 with TRBJ2-5; the D gene is possibly TRBD2 (5 bases). CDR3 size: 15 residues. Germline-derived CDR1 and CDR2 are SEHNR and FQNEAQ (reference sequence). The V and J ends lost 1 base and 3 bases respectively, with 12 bases between them. The CDR3 reads CASSLVGESEETQYF. CDR3 sequence (DNA): TGTGCCAGCAGCTTAGTCGGGGAAAGCGAAGAGACCCAGTACTTC. Full variable domain (missing parts from reference TRBV7-9 and TRBJ2-5): DTGVSQNPRHKITKRGQNVTFRCDPISEHNRLYWYRQTLGQGPEFLTYFQNEAQLEKSRLLSDRFSAERPKGSFSTLEIQRTEQGDSAMYLCASSLVGESEETQYFGPGTRLLVL.

The genes are TRBV28 and TRBJ1-5; D ambiguous. In germline, CDR1 is MDHEN, CDR2 SYDVKM. Trimming pared 7 bases from V and 4 bases from J, leaving 14 bases between. There are 14 residues in the CDR3. The chain's CDR3 is CASNTPGGNQPQHF. The DNA for the CDR3 is TGTGCCAGCAACACCCCGGGCGGAAATCAGCCCCAGCATTTT.

V usage is TRBV5-1 and J usage is TRBJ2-1; maybe TRBD1 (6 bases). The CDR3 spans 17 residues. Germline CDR1 is SGHRS and CDR2 is YFSETQ. Trimming removed 3 bases at V and 0 bases at J, with 16 bases between. The CDR3: CASSWGSQGSSYNEQFF. In DNA, the CDR3 is TGCGCCAGCAGCTGGGGCTCGCAGGGGAGCTCCTACAATGAGCAGTTCTTC.

The V and J genes are TRBV2 and TRBJ2-1, with D hard to call. The V gene's germline CDR1 is SNHLY and CDR2 FYNNEI. The CDR3 extends over 12 amino acids. V was shortened by 2 bases and J by 7 bases, with 6 bases between the two germline ends. As DNA, the CDR3 is TGTGCCAGCAGTGAAATAGGGAATGAGCAGTTCTTC. Its translation: CASSEIGNEQFF.

The gene calls are TRBV4-1 and TRBJ2-7; D uncertain. V lost 2 bases to trimming and J lost 4 bases, with 9 bases between them. CDR3 length: 13 residues. Per the germline V gene, CDR1 is MGHRA and CDR2 is YSYEKL. The CDR3 loop is CASSQNLGYEQYF. Here the CDR3 DNA reads TGCGCCAGCAGCCAAAACTTAGGGTACGAGCAGTACTTC.

This chain links TRBV4-1 with TRBJ2-7; 11 nucleotides line up with TRBD2. CDR1 MGHRA and CDR2 YSYEKL come from the germline V gene. V shed 6 bases, J shed 6 bases, and the junction held 4 bases outside the gene matches. The CDR3 has 13 residues. Here the CDR3 reads CASSQTSGVEQYF. The CDR3 nucleotides read TGCGCCAGCAGTCAGACTAGCGGGGTCGAGCAGTACTTC.

The rearrangement uses TRBV29-1 and TRBJ2-7; 9 positions agree with TRBD1. Germline V CDR1 and CDR2: SQVTM, ANQGSEA. CDR3 length equals 13 residues. The ends lost 5 bases at V and 3 bases at J; junction bases unmatched: 5. The CDR3 protein is CSVLTGGNYEQYF. CDR3 coding DNA: TGCAGCGTTTTGACAGGGGGAAACTACGAGCAGTACTTC.

The rearrangement links TRBV7-3 to TRBJ2-2; D call uncertain. Germline CDR1 SGHTA, CDR2 FQGTGA. This CDR3 contains 15 residues. With 1 base removed from V and 1 base from J, the gap between germline ends came to 7 bases. In DNA, the CDR3 is TGTGCCAGCAGCTTAAACCCCGGGAACACCGGGGAGCTGTTTTTT. This encodes CASSLNPGNTGELFF.